This paragraph covers one T cell receptor beta chain sequence. Clinical history reported by participants formed the basis on which cohorts were assigned. The sample comes from a study of blood T cell repertoires in COVID-19. Study context: Collection of acute and convalescent COVID-19 samples took place in the United States, Italy and Spain.

The authors' processing: Estimation of nucleated cell counts relied on the amplification of reference gene primers. Clones were sequenced by immunoSEQ multiplex PCR, and TCRdb holds only the in-frame ones, with some missing. V and J calls and clone size are those listed in that table; D and trimming were worked out from the DNA. The sample has around 430,000 clones, about 83% seen once. Per the germline V gene, CDR1 is MNHEY and CDR2 is SMNVEV (reference sequence). CDR3 length: 16 residues. The junction had 7 bases not matched to a gene; V was cut back by 4 bases and J by 5 bases. Sequences were obtained from PBMCs or T cells enriched from blood (not recorded which). The rearrangement links TRBV27 to TRBJ2-7; 14 nucleotides align to TRBD2. The receptor's source is a woman in her forties or fifties who had recovered from COVID-19. In DNA, the CDR3 is TGTGCCAGCAGTTGGGGGGGACTAGCGGGGGCTCACGAGCAGTACTTC. Translating it yields CASSWGGLAGAHEQYF.